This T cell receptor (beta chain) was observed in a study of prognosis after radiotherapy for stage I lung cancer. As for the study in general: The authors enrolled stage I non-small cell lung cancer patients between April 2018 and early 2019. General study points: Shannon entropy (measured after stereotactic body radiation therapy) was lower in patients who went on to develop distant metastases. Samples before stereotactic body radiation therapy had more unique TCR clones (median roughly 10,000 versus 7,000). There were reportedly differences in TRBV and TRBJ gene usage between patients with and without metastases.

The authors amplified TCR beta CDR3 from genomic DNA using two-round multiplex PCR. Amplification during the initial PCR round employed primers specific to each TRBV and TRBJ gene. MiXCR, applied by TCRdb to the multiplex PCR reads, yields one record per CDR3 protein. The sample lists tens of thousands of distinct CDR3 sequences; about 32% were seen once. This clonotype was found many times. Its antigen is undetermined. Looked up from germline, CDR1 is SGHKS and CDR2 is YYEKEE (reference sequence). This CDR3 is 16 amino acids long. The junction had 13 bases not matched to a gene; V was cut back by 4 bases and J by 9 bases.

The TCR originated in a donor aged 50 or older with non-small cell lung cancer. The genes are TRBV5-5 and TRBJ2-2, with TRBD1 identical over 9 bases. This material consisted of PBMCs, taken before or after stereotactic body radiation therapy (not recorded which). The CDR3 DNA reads TGTGCCAGCAGCGGGGGGACAGGGTCGGACCGGAGGGAGCTGTTTTTT. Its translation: CASSGGTGSDRRELFF.